Listed below are T cell receptor beta chains from one sample, sequenced in a study of blood T cell repertoires in COVID-19. Only in-frame clones appear in the TCRdb table, and some are missing; sequencing was by immunoSEQ multiplex PCR. The table includes about 39,000 clones, about 85% detected once. The sequencing sample was made of peripheral blood. The receptors derive from a man aged 60 to 69 with acute or convalescent COVID-19. Each CDR3 is given with its conserved first and last residue. A D gene is named only where the DNA matches it firmly. A row's size may be missing; if present it is once, few, many or a size class.

d_call: TRBD2
v_call: TRBV4-2
j_call: TRBJ2-1
clone_size: once
cdr3_aa: CASSQVSSGGGNEQFF
cdr3_nt: TGTGCCAGCAGCCAAGTTTCTAGCGGGGGCGGTAATGAGCAGTTCTTC

d_call: .
v_call: TRBV7-2
j_call: TRBJ2-7
clone_size: few
cdr3_aa: CASSPTWLWPRGYEQYF
cdr3_nt: TGTGCCAGCAGCCCAACCTGGCTGTGGCCTAGGGGCTACGAGCAGTACTTC

d_call: TRBD1
v_call: TRBV28
j_call: TRBJ2-7
clone_size: .
cdr3_aa: CASSFSTRGQKNEQYF
cdr3_nt: TGTGCCAGCAGTTTTTCCACGAGGGGGCAGAAAAACGAGCAGTACTTC

d_call: .
v_call: TRBV6-2/TRBV6-3
j_call: TRBJ2-3
clone_size: .
cdr3_aa: CASGPLASTDTQYF
cdr3_nt: TGTGCCAGCGGCCCCTTGGCAAGCACAGATACGCAGTATTTT

d_call: .
v_call: TRBV18
j_call: TRBJ1-2
clone_size: .
cdr3_aa: CASSSPGNYGYTF
cdr3_nt: TGTGCCAGCTCGTCCCCCGGTAACTATGGCTACACCTTC

d_call: TRBD1
v_call: TRBV5-1
j_call: TRBJ1-2
clone_size: .
cdr3_aa: CASALSGGYGTGTNYGYTF
cdr3_nt: TGCGCCAGCGCTCTCTCTGGAGGTTATGGGACAGGGACTAACTATGGCTACACCTTC

d_call: .
v_call: TRBV5-6
j_call: TRBJ2-7
clone_size: .
cdr3_aa: CASKRQAYEQYF
cdr3_nt: TGTGCCAGCAAACGACAGGCCTACGAGCAGTACTTC

d_call: .
v_call: TRBV5-4
j_call: TRBJ1-2
clone_size: few
cdr3_aa: CASSLDQVVNYGYTF
cdr3_nt: TGTGCCAGCAGCTTGGATCAGGTCGTGAACTATGGCTACACCTTC

d_call: .
v_call: TRBV11-3
j_call: TRBJ2-3
clone_size: .
cdr3_aa: CASSLGGTLDTQYF
cdr3_nt: TGTGCCAGCAGCTTAGGGGGGACACTAGATACGCAGTATTTT

d_call: .
v_call: TRBV19
j_call: TRBJ1-5
clone_size: .
cdr3_aa: CASTSGGNQPQHF
cdr3_nt: TGTGCCAGTACTTCCGGGGGCAATCAGCCCCAGCATTTT

d_call: .
v_call: TRBV10-3
j_call: TRBJ2-2
clone_size: .
cdr3_aa: CATKGGDRGELFF
cdr3_nt: TGTGCCACTAAAGGCGGTGATCGCGGGGAGCTGTTTTTT

d_call: .
v_call: TRBV19
j_call: TRBJ1-1
clone_size: .
cdr3_aa: CASSIGYRVSNTEAFF
cdr3_nt: TGTGCCAGTAGTATCGGATACAGGGTTTCGAACACTGAAGCTTTCTTT

d_call: TRBD1
v_call: TRBV28
j_call: TRBJ1-4
clone_size: .
cdr3_aa: CATGTGDATNEKLFF
cdr3_nt: TGTGCCACCGGGACAGGGGACGCAACTAATGAAAAACTGTTTTTT

d_call: .
v_call: TRBV21-1
j_call: TRBJ1-2
clone_size: .
cdr3_aa: CASSALGGEGPNYGYTF
cdr3_nt: TGTGCCAGCAGCGCTCTGGGGGGAGAGGGACCTAACTATGGCTACACCTTC

d_call: TRBD2
v_call: TRBV19
j_call: TRBJ2-7
clone_size: .
cdr3_aa: CASSIPSGRQSEQYF
cdr3_nt: TGTGCCAGTAGTATTCCCAGCGGGAGACAGAGCGAGCAGTACTTC

d_call: .
v_call: TRBV7-8
j_call: TRBJ1-5
clone_size: .
cdr3_aa: CASSLGHQPQHF
cdr3_nt: TGTGCCAGCAGCTTAGGGCATCAGCCCCAGCATTTT

d_call: .
v_call: TRBV3-1/TRBV3-2
j_call: TRBJ2-7
clone_size: .
cdr3_aa: CASQAEGSYEQYF
cdr3_nt: TGTGCCAGCCAAGCGGAAGGCTCGTACGAGCAGTACTTC

d_call: TRBD2
v_call: TRBV3-1/TRBV3-2
j_call: TRBJ2-3
clone_size: once
cdr3_aa: CASSAEIAGASETQYF
cdr3_nt: TGTGCCAGCAGCGCTGAAATAGCGGGAGCAAGTGAGACGCAGTATTTT

d_call: TRBD1
v_call: TRBV5-1
j_call: TRBJ2-2
clone_size: .
cdr3_aa: CASSFGTGLTGELFF
cdr3_nt: TGCGCCAGCAGCTTCGGGACAGGGCTCACCGGGGAGCTGTTTTTT

d_call: .
v_call: TRBV7-9
j_call: TRBJ1-2
clone_size: .
cdr3_aa: CASSSARGDKGGYTF
cdr3_nt: TGTGCCAGCAGCTCGGCCAGAGGGGACAAAGGAGGCTACACCTTC

d_call: .
v_call: TRBV7-3
j_call: TRBJ2-1
clone_size: .
cdr3_aa: CASSLQSGNEQFF
cdr3_nt: TGTGCCAGCAGCTTACAGTCCGGGAATGAGCAGTTCTTC

d_call: TRBD2
v_call: TRBV5-4
j_call: TRBJ2-5
clone_size: once
cdr3_aa: CASSFRLAQETQYF
cdr3_nt: TGTGCCAGCAGCTTTAGACTAGCGCAAGAGACCCAGTACTTC

d_call: .
v_call: TRBV28
j_call: TRBJ1-4
clone_size: few
cdr3_aa: CASSFSGRVNEKLFF
cdr3_nt: TGTGCCAGCAGTTTTAGTGGCAGGGTGAATGAAAAACTGTTTTTT

d_call: .
v_call: TRBV11-3
j_call: TRBJ2-7
clone_size: .
cdr3_aa: CASSLKPTYEQYF
cdr3_nt: TGTGCCAGCAGCCTTAAGCCAACCTACGAGCAGTACTTC

d_call: .
v_call: TRBV27
j_call: TRBJ2-3
clone_size: .
cdr3_aa: CASRLMAGTDTQYF
cdr3_nt: TGTGCCAGCAGACTTATGGCGGGAACAGATACGCAGTATTTT

d_call: .
v_call: TRBV3-1/TRBV3-2
j_call: TRBJ1-3
clone_size: .
cdr3_aa: CASSQASSSGNTIYF
cdr3_nt: TGTGCCAGCAGCCAAGCAAGCTCCTCTGGAAACACCATATATTTT

d_call: .
v_call: TRBV5-5
j_call: TRBJ1-3
clone_size: .
cdr3_aa: CASSLAQYPTQNTIYF
cdr3_nt: TGTGCCAGCAGCTTGGCCCAATACCCGACACAAAACACCATATATTTT

d_call: .
v_call: TRBV3-1/TRBV3-2
j_call: TRBJ2-3
clone_size: .
cdr3_aa: CASSKGQARGEDTQYF
cdr3_nt: TGTGCCAGCAGCAAAGGACAAGCGCGGGGCGAGGATACGCAGTATTTT

d_call: .
v_call: TRBV7-8
j_call: TRBJ1-5
clone_size: .
cdr3_aa: CASSLAEAIYQPQHF
cdr3_nt: TGTGCCAGCAGCTTAGCGGAAGCGATCTATCAGCCCCAGCATTTT

d_call: TRBD1
v_call: TRBV29-1
j_call: TRBJ1-2
clone_size: .
cdr3_aa: CSVEDARGQRYGYTF
cdr3_nt: TGCAGCGTTGAAGATGCGAGGGGGCAACGCTATGGCTACACCTTC

d_call: TRBD1
v_call: TRBV29-1
j_call: TRBJ1-2
clone_size: .
cdr3_aa: CSVRTGVRGYTF
cdr3_nt: TGCAGCGTTCGTACAGGGGTTAGGGGCTACACCTTC

d_call: .
v_call: TRBV5-1
j_call: TRBJ2-7
clone_size: .
cdr3_aa: CASSSTGGEQYF
cdr3_nt: TGCGCCAGCAGCTCGACCGGGGGCGAGCAGTACTTC

d_call: TRBD2
v_call: TRBV7-9
j_call: TRBJ2-7
clone_size: .
cdr3_aa: CASSLERTRGEQYF
cdr3_nt: TGTGCCAGCAGCTTAGAGCGGACTAGAGGCGAGCAGTACTTC

d_call: TRBD2
v_call: TRBV11-2
j_call: TRBJ2-1
clone_size: .
cdr3_aa: CASSLAAASGGPPYNEQFF
cdr3_nt: TGTGCCAGCAGCTTGGCTGCTGCAAGCGGGGGGCCCCCCTACAATGAGCAGTTCTTC

d_call: TRBD2
v_call: TRBV11-3
j_call: TRBJ2-3
clone_size: .
cdr3_aa: CASSAGTSGAVDTQYF
cdr3_nt: TGTGCCAGCAGTGCCGGGACTAGTGGGGCGGTAGATACGCAGTATTTT

d_call: .
v_call: TRBV7-3
j_call: TRBJ1-3
clone_size: .
cdr3_aa: CASSPSPDSSGNTIYF
cdr3_nt: TGTGCCAGCAGCCCGAGTCCCGACAGCTCTGGAAACACCATATATTTT

d_call: TRBD2
v_call: TRBV6-6
j_call: TRBJ2-2
clone_size: .
cdr3_aa: CASSYSGGANTGELFF
cdr3_nt: TGTGCCAGCAGTTATAGCGGGGGGGCCAACACCGGGGAGCTGTTTTTT

d_call: .
v_call: TRBV7-3
j_call: TRBJ2-3
clone_size: .
cdr3_aa: CASSTSGSSTDTQYF
cdr3_nt: TGTGCCAGCAGCACCAGCGGGTCTAGCACAGATACGCAGTATTTT

d_call: .
v_call: TRBV5-4
j_call: TRBJ1-1
clone_size: .
cdr3_aa: CASSFGTSKAFF
cdr3_nt: TGTGCCAGCAGCTTCGGGACTTCTAAAGCTTTCTTT

d_call: .
v_call: TRBV28
j_call: TRBJ1-5
clone_size: .
cdr3_aa: CASHSVQPQHF
cdr3_nt: TGTGCCAGCCACTCGGTTCAGCCCCAGCATTTT

d_call: .
v_call: TRBV20-1
j_call: TRBJ2-3
clone_size: .
cdr3_aa: CSATGRGTQYF
cdr3_nt: TGCAGTGCCACGGGGAGGGGGACGCAGTATTTT

d_call: .
v_call: TRBV12-3/TRBV12-4
j_call: TRBJ2-1
clone_size: .
cdr3_aa: CASSSYNEQFF
cdr3_nt: TGTGCCAGCAGCAGCTACAATGAGCAGTTCTTC

d_call: TRBD2
v_call: TRBV9
j_call: TRBJ2-3
clone_size: .
cdr3_aa: CASSTRLAGGYTDTQYF
cdr3_nt: TGTGCCAGCAGCACCAGACTAGCGGGGGGCTACACAGATACGCAGTATTTT

d_call: .
v_call: TRBV7-8
j_call: TRBJ1-5
clone_size: once
cdr3_aa: CASSRSGGWSGISGNQPQHF
cdr3_nt: TGTGCCAGCAGCCGAAGCGGCGGGTGGTCCGGTATATCGGGCAATCAGCCCCAGCATTTT

d_call: TRBD1
v_call: TRBV6-5
j_call: TRBJ2-1
clone_size: .
cdr3_aa: CAVHRDRGRNEQFF
cdr3_nt: TGTGCCGTACACCGGGACAGGGGGCGGAATGAGCAGTTCTTC

d_call: .
v_call: TRBV5-1
j_call: TRBJ2-1
clone_size: .
cdr3_aa: CASSWVEGRRDEQFF
cdr3_nt: TGCGCCAGCAGCTGGGTGGAAGGCCGCAGGGATGAGCAGTTCTTC

d_call: .
v_call: TRBV7-2
j_call: TRBJ1-4
clone_size: once
cdr3_aa: CASSILGGGQEKLFF
cdr3_nt: TGTGCCAGCAGCATCCTGGGGGGAGGGCAGGAAAAACTGTTTTTT

d_call: .
v_call: TRBV5-5
j_call: TRBJ2-7
clone_size: .
cdr3_aa: CASFLIGGPYEQYF
cdr3_nt: TGTGCCAGCTTCCTGATCGGGGGGCCGTACGAGCAGTACTTC

d_call: .
v_call: TRBV3-1/TRBV3-2
j_call: TRBJ2-1
clone_size: .
cdr3_aa: CASSQPTRNEQFF
cdr3_nt: TGTGCCAGCAGCCAACCAACTAGGAATGAGCAGTTCTTC

d_call: TRBD1
v_call: TRBV18
j_call: TRBJ1-2
clone_size: .
cdr3_aa: CASSPTGGEGYTF
cdr3_nt: TGTGCCAGCTCACCTACAGGGGGCGAAGGCTACACCTTC

d_call: TRBD2
v_call: TRBV9
j_call: TRBJ2-5
clone_size: .
cdr3_aa: CASSPQGAGAGTQYF
cdr3_nt: TGTGCCAGCAGCCCCCAGGGTGCGGGAGCGGGGACCCAGTACTTC

d_call: .
v_call: TRBV18
j_call: TRBJ1-2
clone_size: few
cdr3_aa: CASSQESAGSHGYTF
cdr3_nt: TGTGCCAGCTCACAGGAATCGGCGGGCTCCCATGGCTACACCTTC

d_call: .
v_call: TRBV28
j_call: TRBJ1-4
clone_size: .
cdr3_aa: CASSYPNSPVFNEKLFF
cdr3_nt: TGTGCCAGCAGTTACCCAAACTCACCGGTGTTTAATGAAAAACTGTTTTTT

d_call: TRBD1
v_call: TRBV7-9
j_call: TRBJ2-1
clone_size: .
cdr3_aa: CASSLDGQAGWFF
cdr3_nt: TGTGCCAGCAGCTTAGATGGACAGGCAGGGTGGTTCTTC

d_call: TRBD1
v_call: TRBV10-3
j_call: TRBJ2-3
clone_size: .
cdr3_aa: CAQGQGEGDTQYF
cdr3_nt: TGTGCCCAAGGACAGGGTGAGGGAGATACGCAGTATTTT

d_call: .
v_call: TRBV7-2
j_call: TRBJ1-5
clone_size: few
cdr3_aa: CASSLTGFNQPQHF
cdr3_nt: TGTGCCAGCAGCTTAACAGGGTTCAATCAGCCCCAGCATTTT

d_call: TRBD2
v_call: TRBV24-1
j_call: TRBJ2-5
clone_size: .
cdr3_aa: CATRGRDQETQYF
cdr3_nt: TGTGCCACCCGGGGGAGGGACCAAGAGACCCAGTACTTC

d_call: TRBD1
v_call: TRBV20-1
j_call: TRBJ2-7
clone_size: few
cdr3_aa: CSAKGDRDYF
cdr3_nt: TGCAGTGCTAAAGGGGACAGGGATTACTTC

d_call: .
v_call: TRBV7-3
j_call: TRBJ1-1
clone_size: once
cdr3_aa: CASSLLRGTEAFF
cdr3_nt: TGTGCCAGCAGCTTACTCAGGGGCACTGAAGCTTTCTTT

d_call: .
v_call: TRBV9
j_call: TRBJ1-2
clone_size: .
cdr3_aa: CASSVGRGTNYGYTF
cdr3_nt: TGTGCCAGCAGCGTAGGCCGGGGAACTAACTATGGCTACACCTTC